Each of the 8 T cell receptor beta chains below was sequenced from the same sample in a study of T cell changes during pregnancy in multiple sclerosis. The table came from immunoSEQ multiplex PCR; TCRdb's copy has only in-frame clones and leaves some out. The data contain some 30,000 clones, 88% of them singletons. The sequenced sample was CD8+ T cells from peripheral blood mononuclear cells, obtained in the second trimester of pregnancy. The receptors shown here come from a female donor with multiple sclerosis, enrolled in a pregnancy study.

The chain couples TRBV25-1 to TRBJ2-2; maybe TRBD1 (5 bases). Trimming took off 11 bases at V and 3 bases at J, with 10 bases between the two ends. CDR3 size: 12 residues. Germline CDR1 and CDR2: MGHDK and SYGVNS. The CDR3 is CAAGWDTGELFF. As DNA, the CDR3 is TGTGCCGCAGGGTGGGACACCGGGGAGCTGTTTTTT.

The V gene is TRBV9, the J gene TRBJ2-2, with 8 bases matching TRBD1. Germline V gives CDR1 SGDLS, CDR2 YYNGEE. The CDR3 is made up of 16 amino acids. With V trimmed by 3 bases and J by 0 bases, 4 bases remained unmatched. CDR3 amino acids: CASSGWTGTNTGELFF. CDR3 in DNA: TGTGCCAGCAGCGGATGGACAGGGACGAACACCGGGGAGCTGTTTTTT. The full variable domain, with the rest looked up from reference TRBV9 and TRBJ2-2, is DSGVTQTPKHLITATGQRVTLRCSPRSGDLSVYWYQQSLDQGLQFLIQYYNGEERAKGNILERFSAQQFPDLHSELNLSSLELGDSALYFCASSGWTGTNTGELFFGEGSRLTVL.

The chain joins TRBV19 to TRBJ1-1; TRBD1 is a possible D gene (6 bases). The V gene's germline CDR1 is LNHDA and CDR2 SQIVND (reference sequence). The V and J ends lost 3 bases and 0 bases respectively, with 11 bases between them. This CDR3 spans 15 amino acids. CDR3 sequence reads: CASSILTGMNTEAFF. The CDR3 DNA reads TGTGCCAGTAGTATTTTGACAGGTATGAACACTGAAGCTTTCTTT.

The gene calls are TRBV28 and TRBJ2-7; tentative D call: TRBD1 (6 bases). Germline CDR1 and CDR2: MDHEN and SYDVKM. V was clipped by 4 bases and J by 1 base, with 14 bases between them. This CDR3 has 15 residues. CDR3: CASSWLSGDSYEQYF. The CDR3 nucleotides are TGTGCCAGCAGTTGGCTCTCAGGGGATTCCTACGAGCAGTACTTC.

The chain carries TRBV5-4 and TRBJ1-6; 7 positions match TRBD1. V shed 4 bases, J shed 6 bases, and the junction held 19 bases outside the gene matches. The CDR3 is made up of 19 amino acids. CDR1 is SGHNT, CDR2 YYREEE, per germline (reference sequence). The DNA of the CDR3 is TGTGCCAGCAGCGGACCACACCCTCGGGAGGGGGCGGTTAATTCACCCCTCCACTTT. Encoded protein: CASSGPHPREGAVNSPLHF.

CDR3 amino acids: CASSLTGSSSYEQYF. The CDR3 nucleotides read TGTGCCAGCAGCTTAACGGGGTCGAGCTCCTACGAGCAGTACTTC. The gene calls are TRBV7-9 and TRBJ2-7, with D possibly TRBD2 on 5 matching bases. Trimming shortened V by 2 bases and J by 0 bases, and 11 bases separated the two germline ends. The CDR3 covers 15 residues. Germline CDR1 SEHNR, CDR2 FQNEAQ (reference sequence).

CDR3 residues: CASSPFRLGDLNTEAFF. The CDR3 DNA is TGTGCCAGCAGCCCTTTTCGTTTAGGGGATTTGAACACTGAAGCTTTCTTT. The V and J genes are TRBV7-9 and TRBJ1-1; D may be TRBD1 (5 bases). The ends were cut back, 5 bases at V and 0 bases at J, with 19 bases in the middle. Germline CDR1 is SEHNR and CDR2 is FQNEAQ (reference sequence). The CDR3 runs 17 residues.

The genes are TRBV6-1 and TRBJ2-7; unclear D gene. Germline CDR1 reads MNHNS; CDR2 reads SASEGT. Trimming pared 0 bases from V and 3 bases from J, leaving 12 bases between. The CDR3 has 15 residues. The CDR3 DNA is TGTGCCAGCAGTGAAGCGCTCGGTGGTAACTACGAGCAGTACTTC. Translated, it gives CASSEALGGNYEQYF.